Below, 32 T cell receptor beta chains from the same sample are listed, as sequenced in a study of shared clonotypes between healthy human individuals. TCRdb's table, derived via immunoSEQ multiplex PCR, lists solely in-frame clones and lacks some. The repertoire holds 2 million to 3 million clones, with 93% as singletons. The sequenced material came from naive CD4+ T cells from PBMCs. Subset defined: CD45RA+ positively selected. These receptors all stem from a man between 18 and 35 years old in good health. Some clones in this sample may be carry-over from other donors' samples.

This chain connects TRBV30 to TRBJ1-4; TRBD1 aligns across 7 bases. CDR1 is GTSNPN, CDR2 SVGIG, per germline (reference sequence). V gave up 2 bases and J gave up 6 bases; unmatched junction bases: 21. CDR3 length equals 19 residues. CDR3 protein: CAWSPDRVTRGGLHEKLFF. In DNA form, the CDR3 reads TGTGCCTGGAGTCCCGACAGGGTCACGCGGGGTGGTCTGCATGAAAAACTGTTTTTT.

V gene TRBV30 combines with J gene TRBJ1-5, with D maybe TRBD1 (5 bases). With 5 bases removed from V and 5 bases from J, the gap between germline ends came to 13 bases. Germline CDR1 is GTSNPN and CDR2 is SVGIG (reference sequence). The CDR3 contains 13 residues. As DNA, the CDR3 is TGTGCCTGGGCGGGGGTCCTCGATCAGCCCCAGCATTTT. Translated: CAWAGVLDQPQHF.

V gene TRBV6-6 combines with J gene TRBJ1-4, with D tentatively TRBD1 (5 bases). The CDR3 spans 15 residues. Trimming shortened V by 2 bases and J by 5 bases, and 12 bases separated the two germline ends. Germline loops: CDR1 MNHNY, CDR2 SVGAGI (reference sequence). This CDR3 reads CASSYARQPNEKLFF. DNA for the CDR3: TGTGCCAGCAGTTACGCGAGACAGCCGAATGAAAAACTGTTTTTT.

The chain carries TRBV7-8 and TRBJ1-2; D remains unclear. The CDR3 loop spans 13 amino acids. CDR1 and CDR2 from the germline V gene are SGHVS and FQNEAQ. Trimming shortened V by 5 bases and J by 8 bases, and 15 bases separated the two germline ends. DNA for the CDR3: TGTGCCAGCAGCGTCAGCCCCCCGCGGGGCTACACCTTC. Translating gives CASSVSPPRGYTF.

The chain has TRBV7-2 and TRBJ2-4; TRBD2 aligns across 7 bases. The germline V gene encodes CDR1 SGHTA and CDR2 FQGNSA. Trimming removed 1 base from V and 9 bases from J; junction bases left unmatched: 3. The CDR3 is 13 amino acids. DNA for the CDR3: TGTGCCAGCAGCTTAGTAGGGGAGGGCATTCAGTACTTC. Protein product: CASSLVGEGIQYF. The whole variable domain, remainder taken from reference TRBV7-2 and TRBJ2-4, is GAGVSQSPSNKVTEKGKDVELRCDPISGHTALYWYRQSLGQGLEFLIYFQGNSAPDKSGLPSDRFSAERTGGSVSTLTIQRTQQEDSAVYLCASSLVGEGIQYFGAGTRLSVL.

The rearrangement links TRBV9 to TRBJ1-4; D is uncertain. The germline V gene has CDR1 SGDLS and CDR2 YYNGEE. Trimming left V 0 bases short and J 4 bases short, with 7 bases between. The CDR3 consists of 14 residues. CDR3 nucleotides: TGTGCCAGCAGCGTAGGGACTTTTAATGAAAAACTGTTTTTT. Protein product: CASSVGTFNEKLFF.

V and J are TRBV7-3 and TRBJ2-7; the match to TRBD1 covers 8 bases. CDR1 is SGHTA, CDR2 FQGTGA, per germline. V gave up 8 bases and J gave up 6 bases; unmatched junction bases: 9. The CDR3 has 13 residues. In DNA, the CDR3 is TGTGCCAGCGGTACAGGGGGAGAAGGCGAGCAGTACTTC. Encoded protein: CASGTGGEGEQYF.

Comments on this clone: This CDR3 is also generated by other DNA sequences in the sample. This rearrangement joins TRBV7-3 to TRBJ2-6, with a possible D match to TRBD1 (5 bases). The CDR3 loop spans 15 amino acids. Germline V gene lookup returns CDR1 SGHTA and CDR2 FQGTGA. Trimming cost V 4 bases and J 0 bases, with 7 bases left between them. This CDR3 reads CASSSGYSGANVLTF. CDR3 nucleotide sequence: TGTGCCAGCAGCTCAGGGTACTCTGGGGCCAACGTCCTGACTTTC.

This clone was recorded only once. V and J are TRBV5-6 and TRBJ2-1; either TRBD1 or TRBD2 may fit D (6 bases each). The CDR3 is 16 residues long. Germline CDR1 and CDR2: SGHDT and YYEEEE. The V and J ends lost 0 bases and 4 bases respectively, with 14 bases between them. The CDR3 reads CASSLVGGTLYNEQFF. The CDR3 nucleotides read TGTGCCAGCAGCTTGGTTGGCGGGACATTGTACAATGAGCAGTTCTTC.

This clone has only one observation. The chain uses TRBV5-1 and TRBJ2-5; a weak D match, TRBD1 (5 bases). The V gene lost 7 bases and the J gene lost 1 base, with 11 bases spanning the gap. This CDR3 comprises 13 residues. Looked up from germline, CDR1 is SGHRS and CDR2 is YFSETQ. This CDR3 is CASGATVQETQYF. The CDR3 DNA is TGCGCCAGCGGGGCGACGGTCCAAGAGACCCAGTACTTC.

V is TRBV6-1 and J is TRBJ2-5; D remains unclear. V dropped 7 bases and J dropped 3 bases, with 12 bases sitting between them. Germline V gene lookup returns CDR1 MNHNS and CDR2 SASEGT. The CDR3 runs to 13 residues. The CDR3 DNA reads TGTGCCAGCAAGGTTAGGTGGGAAGAGACCCAGTACTTC. Translated, it gives CASKVRWEETQYF.

The CDR3 DNA reads TGTGCCAGCAAGCCCGCCGGGACACGGGCCTACGAGCAGTACTTC. It codes for CASKPAGTRAYEQYF. The V and J genes are TRBV6-1 and TRBJ2-7; TRBD1 is a possible D gene (6 bases). This CDR3 region has 15 residues. Deletions cut 7 bases from V and 2 bases from J, with 18 bases between. Germline CDR1 is MNHNS and CDR2 is SASEGT.

This sequence joins TRBV18 and TRBJ2-4; TRBD1 might be the D (5 bases). The germline V gene encodes CDR1 KGHSH and CDR2 LQKENI. The CDR3 length is 16 residues. The V end lost 1 base, the J end lost 0 bases, and 10 bases lay between the germline ends. CDR3 amino acids: CASSPQGLIAKNIQYF. CDR3 sequence (DNA): TGTGCCAGCTCACCACAGGGGTTAATAGCCAAAAACATTCAGTACTTC. Drawing the rest from reference TRBV18 and TRBJ2-4, the complete variable domain is NAGVMQNPRHLVRRRGQEARLRCSPMKGHSHVYWYRQLPEEGLKFMVYLQKENIIDESGMPKERFSAEFPKEGPSILRIQQVVRGDSAAYFCASSPQGLIAKNIQYFGAGTRLSVL.

This chain connects TRBV5-1 to TRBJ2-7, with D unclear. Looked up from germline, CDR1 is SGHRS and CDR2 is YFSETQ. The CDR3 is made up of 13 amino acids. The V and J ends lost 1 base and 4 bases respectively, with 9 bases between them. The CDR3 DNA is TGCGCCAGCAGCTTGATTGTGGGGTACGAGCAGTACTTC. It encodes CASSLIVGYEQYF.

The chain links TRBV9 to TRBJ1-4; perhaps TRBD1 as D (6 bases). Per the germline V gene, CDR1 is SGDLS and CDR2 is YYNGEE. The CDR3 spans 15 residues. The ends were cut back, 3 bases at V and 8 bases at J, with 17 bases in the middle. The CDR3 protein is CASSERGHLGEKLFF. CDR3 in DNA: TGTGCCAGCAGCGAGAGGGGACACCTGGGCGAAAAACTGTTTTTT.

V usage is TRBV7-2 and J usage is TRBJ1-3; possible D gene TRBD1, 6 bases. Germline loops: CDR1 SGHTA, CDR2 FQGNSA. This CDR3 spans 15 amino acids. V was pared by 7 bases and J by 0 bases, with 13 bases between. The CDR3 sequence is CASTVGGISGNTIYF. The CDR3 coding sequence is TGTGCCAGCACCGTGGGGGGCATCTCTGGAAACACCATATATTTT.

V is TRBV6-5 and J is TRBJ1-5, with TRBD1 identical over 7 bases. The V segment lost 6 bases and the J segment 3 bases; nucleotides outside the gene matches: 8. The CDR3 totals 15 residues. The germline V gene has CDR1 MNHEY and CDR2 SVGAGI. CDR3 region: CASSEQGNHNQPQHF. The DNA of the CDR3 is TGTGCCAGCAGCGAACAGGGGAATCACAATCAGCCCCAGCATTTT.

J is TRBJ1-2 and V is TRBV4-2, with a tentative D call TRBD1 (5 bases). V lost 4 bases, J lost 8 bases, and 11 bases lay in between. This CDR3 spans 12 amino acids. Per germline, CDR1 LGHNA and CDR2 YNFKEQ. In nucleotides, the CDR3 is TGTGCCAGCAGCCTGGGGACGGCCGGCTACACCTTC. This gives the protein CASSLGTAGYTF.

The chain combines TRBV6-1 with TRBJ2-7, with D hard to call. Germline CDR1 MNHNS, CDR2 SASEGT. CDR3 length equals 15 residues. Trimming cost V 1 base and J 3 bases, with 13 bases left between them. CDR3 amino acids: CASSEVGQPYYEQYF. As DNA, the CDR3 is TGTGCCAGCAGTGAAGTAGGGCAGCCGTACTACGAGCAGTACTTC.

J is TRBJ2-5 and V is TRBV9; unclear D gene. CDR1 is SGDLS, CDR2 YYNGEE, per germline. Trimming took 0 bases from V and 2 from J, leaving 11 bases between them. CDR3 length equals 15 residues. This CDR3 is CASSVDPREQETQYF. The CDR3 region has the DNA TGTGCCAGCAGCGTAGACCCTCGAGAACAAGAGACCCAGTACTTC.

The chain employs TRBV4-3 and TRBJ2-7; no clear D gene. The V end lost 1 base, the J end lost 6 bases, and 16 bases lay between the germline ends. Per the germline V gene, CDR1 is LGHNA and CDR2 is YSLEER. This CDR3 is 15 amino acids long. The chain's CDR3 is CASSQGLVYEAEQYF. Here the CDR3 DNA reads TGCGCCAGCAGCCAAGGTCTGGTTTATGAGGCCGAGCAGTACTTC.

The table lists this clone with a count of one. The rearrangement links TRBV7-3 to TRBJ2-3; D remains unclear. The CDR3 extends over 14 amino acids. Germline V lookup: CDR1 SGHTA, CDR2 FQGTGA. V lost 3 bases and J 4 bases, leaving 11 bases between the germline ends. The chain's CDR3 is CASSLGSGADTQYF. The CDR3 region has the DNA TGTGCCAGCAGCTTGGGGTCAGGCGCAGATACGCAGTATTTT. The full variable domain, with the rest looked up from reference TRBV7-3 and TRBJ2-3, is GAGVSQTPSNKVTEKGKYVELRCDPISGHTALYWYRQSLGQGPEFLIYFQGTGAADDSGLPNDRFFAVRPEGSVSTLKIQRTERGDSAVYLCASSLGSGADTQYFGPGTRLTVL.

This chain links TRBV11-3 with TRBJ2-2; TRBD2 agrees at 9 bases. CDR3 length: 16 residues. Losses at the gene ends were 4 bases for V and 6 bases for J; bases not matched to a gene: 9. The V gene's germline CDR1 is SGHNT and CDR2 YENEEA. The CDR3, as DNA: TGTGCCAGCAGCTACCTGGCGCGGGAGGGCCCCGGGGAGCTGTTTTTT. It encodes CASSYLAREGPGELFF.

The chain is built from TRBV7-3 and TRBJ2-5; a possible D gene is TRBD1 (5 bases). CDR3 size: 13 residues. V was trimmed by 4 bases and J by 5 bases, leaving 11 bases between them. Germline assignment: CDR1 SGHTA and CDR2 FQGTGA. The CDR3: CASSWTPVETQYF. The CDR3 DNA reads as TGTGCCAGCAGCTGGACACCCGTGGAGACCCAGTACTTC.

The chain recombines TRBV21-1 with TRBJ2-7; TRBD2, as called in the table, went unchecked against the DNA. TRBV21-1 is a pseudogene locus. The CDR3 loop spans 15 amino acids. This chain's CDR3 is CASSKGRESPYEQYF. DNA of the CDR3: TGTGCCAGCAGCAAAGGGCGGGAATCCCCCTACGAGCAGTACTTC.

The chain recombines TRBV5-6 with TRBJ2-7; 8 bases are a match to TRBD2. Per germline, CDR1 SGHDT and CDR2 YYEEEE. The junction had 7 bases not matched to a gene; V was cut back by 2 bases and J by 0 bases. The CDR3 runs to 16 residues. The CDR3 here is CASSFLSGTSSYEQYF. The CDR3 coding sequence is TGTGCCAGCAGCTTCTTGAGCGGGACTAGCTCCTACGAGCAGTACTTC.

This clone showed up just a few times. The gene calls are TRBV2 and TRBJ1-1; 7 bases agree with TRBD1. Germline loops: CDR1 SNHLY, CDR2 FYNNEI. CDR3 length: 13 amino acids. J was trimmed by 0 bases and V by 8 bases; bases with no gene match: 3. CDR3 bases: TGTGCCAGCCCCGACAGGGTGAACACTGAAGCTTTCTTT. Residues: CASPDRVNTEAFF.

With respect to this clone: The same CDR3 can be traced to other DNA sequences in this sample. The chain joins TRBV2 to TRBJ1-5, with D unclear. The CDR3 loop spans 13 amino acids. Germline CDR1 is SNHLY and CDR2 is FYNNEI. V was pared by 7 bases and J by 0 bases, with 7 bases between. The CDR3 protein is CASKRDSNQPQHF. CDR3 bases: TGTGCCAGCAAGAGGGATAGCAATCAGCCCCAGCATTTT.

This chain joins TRBV6-1 and TRBJ1-2; the D is unclear. The CDR3 covers 14 residues. The V end was cut by 1 base, the J end by 5 bases, with 11 bases between. CDR1 is MNHNS, CDR2 SASEGT, per germline. In DNA form, the CDR3 reads TGTGCCAGCAGTGAAGTTGACGGCCCATATGGCTACACCTTC. Translation: CASSEVDGPYGYTF.

J is TRBJ2-1 and V is TRBV28; D gene ambiguous. The CDR3 has 13 residues. Trimming pared 0 bases from V and 9 bases from J, leaving 9 bases between. Germline CDR1 is MDHEN and CDR2 is SYDVKM. The CDR3 loop is CASSLWGPGEQFF. The CDR3 DNA follows: TGTGCCAGCAGTTTATGGGGCCCAGGTGAGCAGTTCTTC.

V gene TRBV5-6 combines with J gene TRBJ1-1; D ambiguous. The length of the CDR3 is 14 residues. Germline CDR1 SGHDT, CDR2 YYEEEE. V lost 0 bases, J lost 7 bases, and 13 bases lay in between. The CDR3 here is CASSLDRNRREAFF. CDR3 nucleotide sequence: TGTGCCAGCAGCTTGGATCGGAATCGCCGTGAAGCTTTCTTT.

The chain uses TRBV9 and TRBJ2-7, with D possibly called TRBD1 or TRBD2 (7 bases each). The germline V gene encodes CDR1 SGDLS and CDR2 YYNGEE. Trimming shortened V by 4 bases and J by 3 bases, and 17 bases separated the two germline ends. The CDR3 consists of 15 residues. This CDR3 is CASSQSGTARYEQYF. The CDR3 nucleotides are TGTGCCAGCAGCCAAAGCGGGACAGCCCGCTACGAGCAGTACTTC.